A single sample gave rise to the 13 T cell receptor beta chains below, sequenced in a study of blood T cell repertoires in COVID-19. Assay used: immunoSEQ multiplex PCR; TCRdb lists only in-frame clones, some missing. The sample records about 220,000 clones, 80% to 90% being singletons. The material sequenced was peripheral blood. Every receptor here comes from a man in his fifties or sixties with active or convalescent COVID-19.

The J gene is TRBJ1-2, the V gene TRBV9; 7 bases map to TRBD1. This CDR3 is built from 15 residues. V lost 3 bases and J lost 8; bases outside the gene matches: 13. Looked up from germline, CDR1 is SGDLS and CDR2 is YYNGEE. The CDR3 reads CASSAGQALYEGYTF. Written as DNA, the CDR3 is TGTGCCAGCAGCGCCGGACAGGCCCTTTATGAAGGCTACACCTTC.

The chain joins TRBV28 to TRBJ2-7; 10 bases match TRBD1. Germline assignment: CDR1 MDHEN and CDR2 SYDVKM. Trimming at V came to 6 bases and at J to 2 bases, leaving 7 bases not matched to a gene. There are 15 residues in the CDR3. CDR3: CASSYAGTGAYEQYV. The CDR3 DNA reads as TGTGCCAGCAGCTATGCGGGGACAGGGGCCTACGAGCAGTACGTC.

CDR3 bases: TGTGCCAGCAGCTTCCTCGAGAGGAACACTGAAGCTTTCTTT. It is translated as CASSFLERNTEAFF. This chain connects TRBV5-6 to TRBJ1-1; D is undetermined. Germline assignment: CDR1 SGHDT and CDR2 YYEEEE. This CDR3 contains 14 residues. Trimming removed 2 bases from V and 1 base from J, with 9 bases in between.

The chain carries TRBV7-8 and TRBJ2-7, with a tentative D call TRBD2 (6 bases). Germline values: CDR1 SGHVS, CDR2 FQNEAQ. The V end was cut by 1 base, the J end by 4 bases, with 11 bases between. CDR3 size: 14 residues. The CDR3 loop reads CASSLEAAGYEQYV. The CDR3 DNA is TGTGCCAGCAGCTTAGAGGCGGCGGGGTACGAGCAGTACGTC.

The CDR3 region is CASTLGTFLYGYTF. For the CDR3, the DNA is TGTGCCAGCACCCTAGGGACATTCTTATATGGCTACACCTTC. The chain combines TRBV2 with TRBJ1-2, with D perhaps TRBD1 (6 bases). CDR3 length: 14 amino acids. Germline CDR1 is SNHLY and CDR2 is FYNNEI. V gave up 7 bases and J gave up 5 bases, with 17 bases separating them. Supplemented by reference TRBV2 and TRBJ1-2, the full variable domain reads EPEVTQTPSHQVTQMGQEVILRCVPISNHLYFYWYRQILGQKVEFLVSFYNNEISEKSEIFDDQFSVERPDGSNFTLKIRSTKLEDSAMYFCASTLGTFLYGYTFGSGTRLTVV.

V is TRBV4-3 and J is TRBJ2-1; 8 bases agree with TRBD1. The V gene's germline CDR1 is LGHNA and CDR2 YSLEER. The junction had 0 bases not matched to a gene; V was cut back by 3 bases and J by 5 bases. This CDR3 spans 13 amino acids. The CDR3 bases are TGCGCCAGCAGCCACAGGGGGCACAATGAGCAGTTCTTC. Translated, it gives CASSHRGHNEQFF.

The V call is TRBV5-1, the J call TRBJ1-1; D unclear. Deletions cut 0 bases from V and 4 bases from J, with 10 bases between. The CDR3 runs 14 residues. The germline V gene has CDR1 SGHRS and CDR2 YFSETQ. CDR3 loop: CASSLVRGLTEAFF. CDR3 in DNA: TGCGCCAGCAGCTTGGTCCGCGGCCTCACTGAAGCTTTCTTT.

About this clone itself: Other DNA sequences in the sample encode the same CDR3. The chain has TRBV9 and TRBJ2-1; no definite D call. The CDR3 runs 15 residues. Between the trimmed V and J ends, which lost 0 bases and 1 base, there was a span of 8 bases. Per germline, CDR1 SGDLS and CDR2 YYNGEE. The CDR3 protein is CASSVATASYNEQFF. CDR3 in DNA: TGTGCCAGCAGCGTAGCTACAGCTTCCTACAATGAGCAGTTCTTC.

The CDR3: CASSLRGFANEKLFF. The CDR3 DNA sequence: TGTGCCAGCAGCTTACGGGGGTTCGCTAATGAAAAACTGTTTTTT. The chain links TRBV7-2 to TRBJ1-4; possible D gene TRBD1, 5 bases. Looked up from germline, CDR1 is SGHTA and CDR2 is FQGNSA. The CDR3 is made up of 15 amino acids. With 2 bases removed from V and 3 bases from J, the gap between germline ends came to 10 bases.

This clone was counted once. This chain links TRBV5-1 with TRBJ1-1, with 8 bases identical to TRBD1. CDR3 length: 15 amino acids. Germline V gene sequence: CDR1 SGHRS, CDR2 YFSETQ. Germline trimming cut 0 bases from V and 11 bases from J; bases unmatched to any gene: 12. As DNA, the CDR3 is TGCGCCAGCAGCTTGGATCCCACAGGGGGGGATAGGGCTTTCTTT. Amino acids: CASSLDPTGGDRAFF. Supplemented by reference TRBV5-1 and TRBJ1-1, the full variable domain reads KAGVTQTPRYLIKTRGQQVTLSCSPISGHRSVSWYQQTPGQGLQFLFEYFSETQRNKGNFPGRFSGRQFSNSRSEMNVSTLELGDSALYLCASSLDPTGGDRAFFGQGTRLTVV.

The chain combines TRBV9 with TRBJ1-1, with D perhaps matching TRBD1 (6 bases). The V end was cut by 3 bases, the J end by 7 bases, with 13 bases between. This CDR3 is 13 amino acids long. CDR1 and CDR2 from the germline V gene are SGDLS and YYNGEE. The chain's CDR3 is CASSGTGYGEAFF. The DNA of the CDR3 is TGTGCCAGCAGCGGTACAGGGTATGGTGAAGCTTTCTTT. The variable domain in full, with the rest retrieved from reference TRBV9 and TRBJ1-1, is DSGVTQTPKHLITATGQRVTLRCSPRSGDLSVYWYQQSLDQGLQFLIQYYNGEERAKGNILERFSAQQFPDLHSELNLSSLELGDSALYFCASSGTGYGEAFFGQGTRLTVV.

This chain joins TRBV5-1 and TRBJ1-6, with 11 bases lining up with TRBD1. From germline, CDR1 is SGHRS and CDR2 YFSETQ. Trimming cost V 0 bases and J 9 bases; bases outside gene matches: 5. The CDR3 has 16 residues. The CDR3 here is CASSLGTGQGGSPLHF. In DNA form, the CDR3 reads TGCGCCAGCAGCTTGGGAACGGGACAGGGGGGTTCACCCCTCCACTTT.

With regard to this clone: This CDR3 is also generated by other DNA sequences in the sample. This chain links TRBV7-9 with TRBJ1-1; D is undetermined. CDR1 is SEHNR and CDR2 is FQNEAQ in the germline V gene (reference sequence). Deletions cut 3 bases from V and 4 bases from J, with 9 bases between. The CDR3 is 13 residues long. The CDR3 sequence is CASSLEGGTEAFF. The CDR3 DNA reads TGTGCCAGCAGCTTGGAGGGTGGCACTGAAGCTTTCTTT.